This entry features one T cell receptor (beta chain) sequence. Data came from immunoSEQ multiplex PCR; TCRdb stores just in-frame clones and leaves some out. Found here are a few hundred thousand clones, about nine tenths of them singletons; the top ten hold about 4.2%. Assignment of participants to cohorts was predicated upon participant-reported clinical history. Two negative PCRs, clearance, or symptom resolution had been documented for recovered Cohort 3 donors. CDR1 is MNHEY, CDR2 SMNVEV, per germline (reference sequence). V lost 5 bases and J lost 2; bases outside the gene matches: 16. The length of the CDR3 is 18 residues. The data stem from a study of blood T cell repertoires in COVID-19. Study as a whole: Samples of COVID-19 (acute and convalescent) were obtained from the United States, Italy and Spain. PBMCs, B-cell-depleted T cells, or T cells provided the cDNA or gDNA that made up the material.

The J gene is TRBJ2-7, the V gene TRBV27; 9 bases line up with TRBD1. Sequencing input: PBMCs or T cells enriched from blood (not recorded which). The sequence derives from a young man who had recovered from COVID-19. The CDR3 here is CASSPGDRVFFSAYEQYF. For the CDR3, the DNA is TGTGCCAGCAGTCCGGGGGACAGGGTTTTTTTTTCTGCCTACGAGCAGTACTTC.